This TCR beta chain appears in the sequencing data of a study of identical twins. One entry per CDR3 protein, called by TCRdb with MiXCR from the 5' RACE reads. Among 600,000 to 850,000 distinct CDR3 sequences listed, roughly 20% were seen once. The V end lost 1 base, the J end lost 10 bases, and 20 bases lay between the germline ends. Germline V gene lookup returns CDR1 SGDLS and CDR2 YYNGEE. This CDR3 is 16 amino acids long. This sample was also put to use in a study of T cells expressing NK-cell markers. That work states: Out of eight donors sequenced, seven tested HCMV-seropositive and the remaining one seronegative. Sorting was limited to alpha-beta TCR-expressing T cells with an anti-gamma-delta TCR antibody in several experiments. The share of CD8+ T cells held by dominant NKG2C+ clonotypes was about 1.0-8% in roughly 6 donors.

This rearrangement joins TRBV9 to TRBJ1-4, with D possibly matching TRBD1 (6 bases). Sequencing was carried out using PBMCs. This sequence was found in a young woman in good health. CDR3 loop: CASSVLAGAQPGKLFF. The CDR3 DNA reads as TGTGCCAGCAGCGTATTGGCGGGGGCCCAACCTGGAAAACTGTTTTTT.